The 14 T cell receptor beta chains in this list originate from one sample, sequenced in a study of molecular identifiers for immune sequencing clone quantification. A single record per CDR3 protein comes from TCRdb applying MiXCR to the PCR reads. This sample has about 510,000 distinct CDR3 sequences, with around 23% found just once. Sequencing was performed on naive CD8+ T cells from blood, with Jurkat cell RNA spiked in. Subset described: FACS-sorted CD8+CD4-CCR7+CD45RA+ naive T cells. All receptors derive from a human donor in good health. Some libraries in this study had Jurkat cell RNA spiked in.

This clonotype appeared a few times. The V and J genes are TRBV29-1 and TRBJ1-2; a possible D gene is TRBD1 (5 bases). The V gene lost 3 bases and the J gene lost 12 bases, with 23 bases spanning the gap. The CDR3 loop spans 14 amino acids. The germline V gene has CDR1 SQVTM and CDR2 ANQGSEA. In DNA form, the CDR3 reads TGCAGCGTTGACGAAGCAGGGACCGTAAAGGTGGACACCTTC. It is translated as CSVDEAGTVKVDTF.

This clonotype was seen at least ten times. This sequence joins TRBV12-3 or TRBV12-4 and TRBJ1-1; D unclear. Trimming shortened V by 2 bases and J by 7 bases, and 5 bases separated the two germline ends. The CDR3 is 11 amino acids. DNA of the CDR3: TGTGCCAGCAGTTTACAGGATGAAGCTTTCTTT. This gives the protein CASSLQDEAFF.

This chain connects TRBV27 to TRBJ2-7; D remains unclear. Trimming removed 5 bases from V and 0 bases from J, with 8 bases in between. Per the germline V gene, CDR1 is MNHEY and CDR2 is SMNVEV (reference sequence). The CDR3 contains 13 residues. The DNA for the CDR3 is TGTGCCAGCAGTAACGGGCCCTCCTACGAGCAGTACTTC. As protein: CASSNGPSYEQYF.

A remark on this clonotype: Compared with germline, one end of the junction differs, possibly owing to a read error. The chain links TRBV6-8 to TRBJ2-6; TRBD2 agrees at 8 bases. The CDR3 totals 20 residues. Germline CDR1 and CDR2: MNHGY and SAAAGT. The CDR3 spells CASTDGLAATPSLGTNVLPF. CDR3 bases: TGTGCCAGCACCGATGGACTAGCTGCAACCCCCTCTCTCGGGACCAACGTCCTGCCTTTC.

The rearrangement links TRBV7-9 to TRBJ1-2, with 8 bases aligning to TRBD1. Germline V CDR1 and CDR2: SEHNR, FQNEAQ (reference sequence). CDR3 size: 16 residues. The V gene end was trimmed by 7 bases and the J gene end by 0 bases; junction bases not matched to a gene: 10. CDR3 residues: CASTPPTGDANYGYTF. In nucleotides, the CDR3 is TGTGCCAGCACGCCCCCGACAGGGGATGCTAACTATGGCTACACCTTC.

CDR3 in amino acids: CASSLSIDNYGYTF. In DNA form, the CDR3 reads TGTGCCAGCAGCCTTAGTATCGATAACTATGGCTACACCTTC. V gene TRBV13 combines with J gene TRBJ1-2, with unresolved D. CDR1 PRHDT and CDR2 FYEKMQ come from the germline V gene (reference sequence). The V gene lost 5 bases and the J gene lost 1 base, with 11 bases spanning the gap. The CDR3 sequence is 14 residues long.

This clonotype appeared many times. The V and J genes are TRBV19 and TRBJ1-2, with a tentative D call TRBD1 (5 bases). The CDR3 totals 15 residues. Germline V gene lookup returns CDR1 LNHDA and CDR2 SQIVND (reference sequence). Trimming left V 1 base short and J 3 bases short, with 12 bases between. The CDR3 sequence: CASSIAGDGYYGYTF. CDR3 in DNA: TGTGCCAGTAGTATAGCCGGGGACGGCTACTATGGCTACACCTTC.

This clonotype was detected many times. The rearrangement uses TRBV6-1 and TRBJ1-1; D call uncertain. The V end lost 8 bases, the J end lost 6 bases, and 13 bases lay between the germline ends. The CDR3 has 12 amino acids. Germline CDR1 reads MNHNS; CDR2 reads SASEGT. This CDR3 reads CASYGVQPEAFF. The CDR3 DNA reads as TGTGCCAGCTACGGGGTTCAACCTGAAGCTTTCTTT.

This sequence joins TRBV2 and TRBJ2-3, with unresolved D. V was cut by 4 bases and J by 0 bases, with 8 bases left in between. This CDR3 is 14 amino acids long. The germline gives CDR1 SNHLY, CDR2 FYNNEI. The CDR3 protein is CASSVLTSTDTQYF. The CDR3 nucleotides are TGTGCCAGCAGTGTTTTAACTAGCACAGATACGCAGTATTTT.

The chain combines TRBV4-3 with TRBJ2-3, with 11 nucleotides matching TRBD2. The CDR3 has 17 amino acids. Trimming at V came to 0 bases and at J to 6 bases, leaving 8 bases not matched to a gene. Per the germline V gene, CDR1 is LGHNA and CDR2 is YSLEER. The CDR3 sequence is CASSQDVLAGDMDTQYF. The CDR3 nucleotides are TGCGCCAGCAGCCAAGATGTACTAGCGGGGGATATGGATACGCAGTATTTT.

The chain's CDR3 is CASSAPDPYQETQYF. The CDR3, as DNA: TGTGCCAGCAGCGCCCCGGACCCGTACCAAGAGACCCAGTACTTC. The chain combines TRBV9 with TRBJ2-5; D ambiguous. V was trimmed by 3 bases and J by 0 bases, leaving 12 bases between them. Germline V gene data show CDR1 as SGDLS and CDR2 as YYNGEE. The length of the CDR3 is 15 residues.

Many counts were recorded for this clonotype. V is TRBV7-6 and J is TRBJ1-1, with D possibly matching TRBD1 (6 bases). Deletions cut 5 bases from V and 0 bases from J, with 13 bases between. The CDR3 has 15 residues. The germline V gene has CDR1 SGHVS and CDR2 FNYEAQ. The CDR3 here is CASSPGTNLNTEAFF. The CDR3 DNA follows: TGTGCCAGCAGCCCCGGGACAAACCTGAACACTGAAGCTTTCTTT.

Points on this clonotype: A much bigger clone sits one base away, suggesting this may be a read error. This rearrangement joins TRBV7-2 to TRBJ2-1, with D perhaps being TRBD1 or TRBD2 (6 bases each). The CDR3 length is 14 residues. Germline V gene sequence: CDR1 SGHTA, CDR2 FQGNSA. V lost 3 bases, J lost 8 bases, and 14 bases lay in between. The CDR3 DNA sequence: TGTGCCAGCAGCTTGATGGTCGGGGGCTATGAGCAGTTCTTC. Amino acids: CASSLMVGGYEQFF.

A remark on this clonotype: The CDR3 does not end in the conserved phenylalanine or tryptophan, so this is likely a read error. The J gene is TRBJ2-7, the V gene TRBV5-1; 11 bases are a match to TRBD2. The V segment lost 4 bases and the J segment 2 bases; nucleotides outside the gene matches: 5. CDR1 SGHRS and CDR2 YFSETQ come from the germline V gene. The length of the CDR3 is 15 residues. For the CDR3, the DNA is TGCGCCAGCAGCCCGGGGACTAGCGGAACCTACGAGCAGTACCTC. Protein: CASSPGTSGTYEQYL.